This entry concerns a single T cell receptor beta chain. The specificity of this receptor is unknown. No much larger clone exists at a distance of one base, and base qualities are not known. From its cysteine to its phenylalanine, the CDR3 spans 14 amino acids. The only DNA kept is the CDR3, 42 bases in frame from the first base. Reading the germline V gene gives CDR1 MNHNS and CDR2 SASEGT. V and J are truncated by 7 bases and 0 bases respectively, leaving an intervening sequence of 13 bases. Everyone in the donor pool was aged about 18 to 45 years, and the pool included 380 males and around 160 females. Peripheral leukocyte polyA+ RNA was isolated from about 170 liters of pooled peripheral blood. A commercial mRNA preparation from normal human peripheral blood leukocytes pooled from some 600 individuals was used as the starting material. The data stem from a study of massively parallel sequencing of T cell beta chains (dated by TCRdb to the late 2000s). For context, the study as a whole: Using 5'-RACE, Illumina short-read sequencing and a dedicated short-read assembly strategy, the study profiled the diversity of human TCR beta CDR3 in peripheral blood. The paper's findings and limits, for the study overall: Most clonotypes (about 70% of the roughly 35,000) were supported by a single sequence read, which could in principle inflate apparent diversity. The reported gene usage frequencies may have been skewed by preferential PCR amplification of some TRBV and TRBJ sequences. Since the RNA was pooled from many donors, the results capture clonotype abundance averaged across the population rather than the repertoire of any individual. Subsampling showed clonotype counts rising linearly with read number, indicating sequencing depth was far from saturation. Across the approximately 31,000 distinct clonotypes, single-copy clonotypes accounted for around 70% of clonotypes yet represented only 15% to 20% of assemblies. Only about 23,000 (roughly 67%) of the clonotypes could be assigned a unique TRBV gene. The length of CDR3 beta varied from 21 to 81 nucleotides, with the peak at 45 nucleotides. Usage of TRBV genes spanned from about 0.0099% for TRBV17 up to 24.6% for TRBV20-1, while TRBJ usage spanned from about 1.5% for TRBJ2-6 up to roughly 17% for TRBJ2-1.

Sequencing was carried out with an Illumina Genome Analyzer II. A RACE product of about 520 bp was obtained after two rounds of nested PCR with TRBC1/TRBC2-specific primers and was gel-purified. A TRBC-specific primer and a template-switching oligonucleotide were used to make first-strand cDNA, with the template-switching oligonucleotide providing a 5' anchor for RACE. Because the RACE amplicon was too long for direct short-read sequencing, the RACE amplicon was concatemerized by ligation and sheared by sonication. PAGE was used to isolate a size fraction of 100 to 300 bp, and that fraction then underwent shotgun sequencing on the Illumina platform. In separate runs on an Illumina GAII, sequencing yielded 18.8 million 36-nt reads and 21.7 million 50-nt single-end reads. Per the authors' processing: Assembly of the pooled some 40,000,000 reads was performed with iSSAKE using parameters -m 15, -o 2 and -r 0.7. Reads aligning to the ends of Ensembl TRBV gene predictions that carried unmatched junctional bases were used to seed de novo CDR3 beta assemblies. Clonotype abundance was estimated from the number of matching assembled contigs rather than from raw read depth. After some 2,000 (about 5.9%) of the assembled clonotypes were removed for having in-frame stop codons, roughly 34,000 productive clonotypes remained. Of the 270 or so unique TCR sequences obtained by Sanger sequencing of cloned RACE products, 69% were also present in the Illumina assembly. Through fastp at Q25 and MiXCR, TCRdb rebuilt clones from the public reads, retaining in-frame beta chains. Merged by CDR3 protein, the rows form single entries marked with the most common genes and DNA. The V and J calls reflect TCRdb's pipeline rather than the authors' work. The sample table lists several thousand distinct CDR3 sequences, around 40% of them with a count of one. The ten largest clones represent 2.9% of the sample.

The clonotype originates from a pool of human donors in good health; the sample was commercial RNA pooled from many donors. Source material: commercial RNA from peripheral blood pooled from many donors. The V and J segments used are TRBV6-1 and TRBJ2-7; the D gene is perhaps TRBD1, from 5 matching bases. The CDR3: CASTPDISSYEQYF. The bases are TGTGCCAGCACCCCGGACATCAGCTCCTACGAGCAGTACTTC.